The 13 T cell receptor beta chains given below trace back to one sample, sequenced in a study of T cell responses to AZD1222 COVID-19 vaccine. Data came from immunoSEQ multiplex PCR; TCRdb stores just in-frame clones and leaves some out. Among about 110,000 clones, roughly 87% were seen once, and the ten largest hold about 1.2%. The material sequenced was peripheral blood, taken on day 0 of AZD1222 vaccination. Receptor source: an adult in good health.

This chain uses TRBV6-6 with TRBJ2-6, with D unclear. The CDR3 loop spans 16 amino acids. Between the trimmed V and J ends, which lost 1 base and 0 bases, there was a span of 7 bases. Per germline, CDR1 MNHNY and CDR2 SVGAGI (reference sequence). CDR3 nucleotide sequence: TGTGCCAGCAGTTACTATAGCTACTCTGGGGCCAACGTCCTGACTTTC. Translated, it gives CASSYYSYSGANVLTF.

The chain employs TRBV5-5 and TRBJ1-6, with D hard to call. Trimming shortened V by 3 bases and J by 4 bases, and 11 bases separated the two germline ends. Germline V gene lookup returns CDR1 SGHKS and CDR2 YYEKEE (reference sequence). There are 15 residues in the CDR3. The CDR3 DNA reads TGTGCCAGCAGCTCCGACGGCGGGTATAATTCACCCCTCCACTTT. Encoded protein: CASSSDGGYNSPLHF.

The gene calls are TRBV7-9 and TRBJ1-5; unclear D gene. The CDR3 runs to 13 residues. V was pared by 5 bases and J by 6 bases, with 11 bases between. CDR1 is SEHNR, CDR2 FQNEAQ, per germline (reference sequence). The CDR3 DNA sequence: TGTGCCAGCAGCCGTACGGAGAGTCAGCCCCAGCATTTT. Translation: CASSRTESQPQHF. Full variable domain (missing parts from reference TRBV7-9 and TRBJ1-5): DTGVSQNPRHKITKRGQNVTFRCDPISEHNRLYWYRQTLGQGPEFLTYFQNEAQLEKSRLLSDRFSAERPKGSFSTLEIQRTEQGDSAMYLCASSRTESQPQHFGDGTRLSIL.

The J gene is TRBJ2-1, the V gene TRBV5-4; 8 bases line up with TRBD2. The CDR3 is 13 amino acids. Germline values: CDR1 SGHNT, CDR2 YYREEE (reference sequence). The ends lost 2 bases at V and 6 bases at J; junction bases unmatched: 1. The CDR3 DNA sequence: TGTGCCAGCAGCTTTGGACTAGCCAATGAGCAGTTCTTC. Its protein is CASSFGLANEQFF.

This clone was observed a single time. The V call is TRBV5-6, the J call TRBJ2-5; maybe TRBD1 (6 bases). This CDR3 is 13 amino acids long. From germline, CDR1 is SGHDT and CDR2 YYEEEE. V lost 4 bases and J lost 1, with 8 bases in between. CDR3 nucleotide sequence: TGTGCCAGCAGCCTACAGGGCCAAGAGACCCAGTACTTC. Translated, it gives CASSLQGQETQYF.

The chain links TRBV5-6 to TRBJ2-2; weak D call: TRBD2 (5 bases). V shed 2 bases and J shed 2 bases, with 13 bases lying between them. CDR1 and CDR2 from the germline V gene are SGHDT and YYEEEE. The CDR3 has 16 amino acids. CDR3 in amino acids: CASSLRDRPNTGELFF. The CDR3 DNA reads TGTGCCAGCAGCTTACGGGATCGACCTAACACCGGGGAGCTGTTTTTT.

The gene calls are TRBV29-1 and TRBJ2-7; possible D gene TRBD1, 6 bases. Germline V gene sequence: CDR1 SQVTM, CDR2 ANQGSEA. The CDR3 is 15 residues long. With 2 bases removed from V and 0 bases from J, the gap between germline ends came to 14 bases. CDR3 coding DNA: TGCAGCGTTGAAACCCCCGACAGGAGCTCCTACGAGCAGTACTTC. It is translated as CSVETPDRSSYEQYF.

V usage is TRBV7-9 and J usage is TRBJ2-2; 8 bases are shared with TRBD1. V trimming: 5 bases; J trimming: 4 bases; junction bases outside the gene matches: 9. The CDR3 runs 16 residues. Germline V lookup: CDR1 SEHNR, CDR2 FQNEAQ (reference sequence). The chain's CDR3 is CASSPRTGSSTGELFF. The CDR3, as DNA: TGTGCCAGCAGCCCCCGGACAGGGAGTAGCACCGGGGAGCTGTTTTTT.

The rearrangement uses TRBV2 and TRBJ1-2; 7 bases match TRBD1. V trimming: 5 bases; J trimming: 2 bases; junction bases outside the gene matches: 5. The germline V gene has CDR1 SNHLY and CDR2 FYNNEI. CDR3 length: 14 residues. The DNA of the CDR3 is TGTGCCAGCAGTAAAACGGGACAGAACTATGGCTACACCTTC. Translating it yields CASSKTGQNYGYTF.

This rearrangement joins TRBV7-9 to TRBJ1-5; D ambiguous. The germline gives CDR1 SEHNR, CDR2 FQNEAQ (reference sequence). Trimming removed 3 bases from V and 6 bases from J, with 6 bases in between. The CDR3 totals 12 residues. The chain's CDR3 is CASSLDGQPQHF. Written as DNA, the CDR3 is TGTGCCAGCAGCTTGGACGGTCAGCCCCAGCATTTT. Using reference TRBV7-9 and TRBJ1-5 for the parts outside the CDR3, the full variable domain is DTGVSQNPRHKITKRGQNVTFRCDPISEHNRLYWYRQTLGQGPEFLTYFQNEAQLEKSRLLSDRFSAERPKGSFSTLEIQRTEQGDSAMYLCASSLDGQPQHFGDGTRLSIL.

The V and J genes are TRBV5-5 and TRBJ2-5; D gene ambiguous. The CDR3 length is 12 residues. Trimming shortened V by 4 bases and J by 5 bases, and 9 bases separated the two germline ends. Germline CDR1 and CDR2: SGHKS and YYEKEE (reference sequence). CDR3 in DNA: TGTGCCAGCAGCGTGGTAAGCGAGACCCAGTACTTC. Residues: CASSVVSETQYF.

This rearrangement joins TRBV19 to TRBJ1-3; D remains unclear. CDR1 is LNHDA and CDR2 is SQIVND in the germline V gene (reference sequence). The CDR3 spans 12 residues. The V end lost 3 bases, the J end lost 4 bases, and 4 bases lay between the germline ends. The CDR3 DNA follows: TGTGCCAGTAGTATTTCGGGAAACACCATATATTTT. It yields the protein CASSISGNTIYF.

CDR3 protein: CASSVNRADTQYF. The DNA for the CDR3 is TGTGCCAGCAGTGTTAACAGAGCAGATACGCAGTATTTT. The chain is built from TRBV2 and TRBJ2-3; no clear D. Trimming stripped 4 bases from V and 4 bases from J, with 9 bases between. Germline CDR1 SNHLY, CDR2 FYNNEI. The CDR3 length is 13 residues. The entire variable domain, with the rest obtained from reference TRBV2 and TRBJ2-3, is as follows: EPEVTQTPSHQVTQMGQEVILRCVPISNHLYFYWYRQILGQKVEFLVSFYNNEISEKSEIFDDQFSVERPDGSNFTLKIRSTKLEDSAMYFCASSVNRADTQYFGPGTRLTVL.